A single sample gave rise to the 12 T cell receptor beta chains below, sequenced in a study of siplizumab effects on memory and regulatory T cells. Method: immunoSEQ multiplex PCR; TCRdb's copy keeps in-frame clones and lacks some. The sample includes 110,000 or so clones, around 95% of them seen just once. The material sequenced was non-Treg CD4+ T cells sorted from blood. Receptor source: a human donor in good health.

The table lists this clone with a count of one. The chain recombines TRBV7-3 with TRBJ1-5; a possible D gene is TRBD1 (5 bases). The V gene lost 5 bases and the J gene lost 4 bases, with 9 bases spanning the gap. This CDR3 contains 13 residues. Germline lookup yields CDR1 SGHTA and CDR2 FQGTGA. This CDR3 reads CASSLDSNQPQHF. The CDR3 DNA reads TGTGCCAGCAGCCTTGACAGTAATCAGCCCCAGCATTTT.

J is TRBJ2-3 and V is TRBV7-9; no clear D. The CDR3 has 15 amino acids. The V gene lost 1 base and the J gene lost 4 bases, with 12 bases spanning the gap. Germline V gene data show CDR1 as SEHNR and CDR2 as FQNEAQ (reference sequence). As DNA, the CDR3 is TGTGCCAGCAGCTTAGGGCCATCCCCTGCAGATACGCAGTATTTT. It is translated as CASSLGPSPADTQYF.

V gene TRBV4-1 combines with J gene TRBJ2-2; 8 bases are shared with TRBD2. V dropped 0 bases and J dropped 2; count of bases not matched to a gene: 5. This CDR3 has 17 amino acids. Germline V lookup: CDR1 MGHRA, CDR2 YSYEKL. The CDR3 is CASSQDWAGGNTGELFF. The CDR3 nucleotides read TGCGCCAGCAGCCAAGATTGGGCGGGGGGTAACACCGGGGAGCTGTTTTTT.

The chain joins TRBV12-5 to TRBJ2-1; 7 bases align to TRBD2. Germline loops: CDR1 LGHNT, CDR2 FRNRAP. V lost 7 bases to trimming and J lost 4 bases; unmatched junction nucleotides: 7. There are 14 residues in the CDR3. This CDR3 is CASAPNGGYNEQFF. The CDR3 DNA sequence: TGTGCTAGTGCCCCGAACGGGGGGTACAATGAGCAGTTCTTC. Together with reference TRBV12-5 and TRBJ2-1, the CDR3 gives the full variable domain: DARVTQTPRHKVTEMGQEVTMRCQPILGHNTVFWYRQTMMQGLELLAYFRNRAPLDDSGMPKDRFSAEMPDATLATLKIQPSEPRDSAVYFCASAPNGGYNEQFFGPGTRLTVL.

The chain uses TRBV10-1 and TRBJ2-1; 10 bases match TRBD1. V shed 1 base, J shed 2 bases, and the junction held 2 bases outside the gene matches. CDR1 and CDR2 (germline): WNHNN, SYGVQD (reference sequence). The CDR3 has 16 residues. Here the CDR3 reads CASSELGQGAYNEQFF. DNA of the CDR3: TGCGCCAGCAGTGAGTTAGGACAGGGGGCCTACAATGAGCAGTTCTTC.

The chain couples TRBV7-3 to TRBJ2-3; the match to TRBD1 covers 7 bases. CDR1 SGHTA and CDR2 FQGTGA come from the germline V gene. V was clipped by 1 base and J by 6 bases; unmatched bases: 7. This CDR3 has 15 residues. The DNA of the CDR3 is TGTGCCAGCAGCTTAAAGGGGGCTGCGATGGATACGCAGTATTTT. Translating gives CASSLKGAAMDTQYF.

The chain uses TRBV30 and TRBJ1-2; 8 nucleotides line up with TRBD1. V lost 8 bases to trimming and J lost 2 bases; unmatched junction nucleotides: 4. CDR3 length: 12 residues. The germline V gene has CDR1 GTSNPN and CDR2 SVGIG (reference sequence). CDR3 region: CAKRQGNYGYTF. DNA of the CDR3: TGTGCCAAGAGACAGGGGAACTATGGCTACACCTTC. Complete variable domain (other parts from reference TRBV30 and TRBJ1-2): SQTIHQWPATLVQPVGSPLSLECTVEGTSNPNLYWYRQAAGRGLQLLFYSVGIGQISSEVPQNLSASRPQDRQFILSSKKLLLSDSGFYLCAKRQGNYGYTFGSGTRLTVV.

This clone was counted once. The V gene is TRBV6-1, the J gene TRBJ1-2, with D unresolved. Germline V CDR1 and CDR2: MNHNS, SASEGT. This CDR3 has 14 residues. Trimming shortened V by 1 base and J by 3 bases, and 9 bases separated the two germline ends. CDR3: CASSEGQAHYGYTF. In DNA form, the CDR3 reads TGTGCCAGCAGTGAAGGGCAGGCGCACTATGGCTACACCTTC.

The chain links TRBV7-3 to TRBJ2-1; TRBD2 matches 9 bases. The germline CDR1 and CDR2 sequences are SGHTA and FQGTGA. The junction had 2 bases not matched to a gene; V was cut back by 1 base and J by 4 bases. CDR3 length equals 15 residues. The CDR3 is CASSLISGGYNEQFF. The DNA of the CDR3 is TGTGCCAGCAGCTTAATTAGCGGGGGATACAATGAGCAGTTCTTC.

The J gene is TRBJ2-7, the V gene TRBV5-1; D is unresolved. V lost 1 base and J lost 0, with 5 bases in between. The CDR3 has 13 amino acids. Germline V gene sequence: CDR1 SGHRS, CDR2 YFSETQ. The CDR3 loop is CASSLSNSYEQYF. The CDR3 coding sequence is TGCGCCAGCAGCTTGAGCAACTCCTACGAGCAGTACTTC.

This chain connects TRBV5-1 to TRBJ2-3; 12 bases are a match to TRBD2. Germline V gene lookup returns CDR1 SGHRS and CDR2 YFSETQ. The ends lost 2 bases at V and 8 bases at J; junction bases unmatched: 9. The CDR3 extends over 16 amino acids. CDR3 in DNA: TGCGCCAGCAGCTTCGATCCTAGCGGGGGGGCAAGTACGCAGTATTTT. Protein: CASSFDPSGGASTQYF. Using reference TRBV5-1 and TRBJ2-3 for the parts outside the CDR3, the full variable domain is KAGVTQTPRYLIKTRGQQVTLSCSPISGHRSVSWYQQTPGQGLQFLFEYFSETQRNKGNFPGRFSGRQFSNSRSEMNVSTLELGDSALYLCASSFDPSGGASTQYFGPGTRLTVL.

The chain carries TRBV5-1 and TRBJ1-1; D gene uncertain. The germline gives CDR1 SGHRS, CDR2 YFSETQ. V was shortened by 2 bases and J by 1 base, with 9 bases between the two germline ends. There are 14 residues in the CDR3. CDR3 sequence: CASSFGATNTEAFF. CDR3 bases: TGCGCCAGCAGCTTTGGAGCAACGAACACTGAAGCTTTCTTT.